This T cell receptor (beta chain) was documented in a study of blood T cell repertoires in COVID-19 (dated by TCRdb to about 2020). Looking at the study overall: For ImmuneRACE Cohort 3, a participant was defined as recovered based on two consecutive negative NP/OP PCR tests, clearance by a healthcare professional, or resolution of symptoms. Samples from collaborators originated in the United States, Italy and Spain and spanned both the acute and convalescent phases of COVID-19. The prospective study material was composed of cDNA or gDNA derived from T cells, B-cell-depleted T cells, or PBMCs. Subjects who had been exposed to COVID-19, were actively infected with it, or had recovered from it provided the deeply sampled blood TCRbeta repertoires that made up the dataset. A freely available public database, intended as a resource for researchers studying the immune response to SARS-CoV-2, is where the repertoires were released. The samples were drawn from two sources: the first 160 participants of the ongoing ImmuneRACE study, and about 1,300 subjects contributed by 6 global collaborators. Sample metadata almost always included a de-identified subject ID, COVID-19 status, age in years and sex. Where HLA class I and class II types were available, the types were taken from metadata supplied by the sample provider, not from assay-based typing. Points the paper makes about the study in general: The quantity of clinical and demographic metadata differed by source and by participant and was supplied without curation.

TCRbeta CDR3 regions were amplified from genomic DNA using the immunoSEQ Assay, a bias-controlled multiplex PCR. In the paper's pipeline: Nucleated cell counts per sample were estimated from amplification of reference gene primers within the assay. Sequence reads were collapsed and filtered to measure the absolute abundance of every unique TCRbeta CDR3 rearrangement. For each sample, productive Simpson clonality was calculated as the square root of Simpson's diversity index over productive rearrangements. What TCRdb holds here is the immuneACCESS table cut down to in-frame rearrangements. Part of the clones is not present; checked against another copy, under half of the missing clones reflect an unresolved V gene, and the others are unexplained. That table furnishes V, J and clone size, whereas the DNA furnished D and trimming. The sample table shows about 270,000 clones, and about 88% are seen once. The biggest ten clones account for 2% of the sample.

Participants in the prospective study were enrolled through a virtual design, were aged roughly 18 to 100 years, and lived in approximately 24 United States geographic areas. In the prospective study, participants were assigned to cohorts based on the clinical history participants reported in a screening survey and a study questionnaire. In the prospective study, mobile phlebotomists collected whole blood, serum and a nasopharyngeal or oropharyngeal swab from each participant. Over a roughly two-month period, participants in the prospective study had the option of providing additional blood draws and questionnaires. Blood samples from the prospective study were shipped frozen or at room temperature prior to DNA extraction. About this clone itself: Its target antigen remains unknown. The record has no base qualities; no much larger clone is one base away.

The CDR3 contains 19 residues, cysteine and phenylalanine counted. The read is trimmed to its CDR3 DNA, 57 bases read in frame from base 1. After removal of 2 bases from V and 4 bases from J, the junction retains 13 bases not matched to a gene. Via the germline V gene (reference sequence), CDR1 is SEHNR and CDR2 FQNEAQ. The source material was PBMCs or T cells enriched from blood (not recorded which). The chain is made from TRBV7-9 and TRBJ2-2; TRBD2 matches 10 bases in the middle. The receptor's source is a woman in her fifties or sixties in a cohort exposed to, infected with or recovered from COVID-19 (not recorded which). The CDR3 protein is CASSLIRYTGLARTGELFF. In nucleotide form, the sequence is TGTGCCAGCAGCTTAATAAGGTATACGGGACTAGCGCGCACCGGGGAGCTGTTTTTT.